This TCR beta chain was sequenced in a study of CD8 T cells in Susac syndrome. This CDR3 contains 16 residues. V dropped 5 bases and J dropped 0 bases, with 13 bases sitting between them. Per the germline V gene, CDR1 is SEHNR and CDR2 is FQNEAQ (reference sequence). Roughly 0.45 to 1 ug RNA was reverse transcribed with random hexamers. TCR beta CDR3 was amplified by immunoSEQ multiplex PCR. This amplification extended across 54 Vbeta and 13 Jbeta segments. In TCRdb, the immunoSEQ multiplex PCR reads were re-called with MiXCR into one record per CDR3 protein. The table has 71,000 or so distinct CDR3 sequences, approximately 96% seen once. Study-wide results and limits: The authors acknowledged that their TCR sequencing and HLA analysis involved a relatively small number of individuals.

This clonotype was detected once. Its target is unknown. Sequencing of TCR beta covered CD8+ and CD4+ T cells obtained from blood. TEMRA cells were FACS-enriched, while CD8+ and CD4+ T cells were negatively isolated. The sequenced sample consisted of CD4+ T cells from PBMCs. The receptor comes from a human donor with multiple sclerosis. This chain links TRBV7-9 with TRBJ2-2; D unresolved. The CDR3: CASSLTAAANTGELFF. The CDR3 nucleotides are TGTGCCAGCAGCCTGACGGCAGCCGCGAACACCGGGGAGCTGTTTTTT.